Each of the 22 T cell receptor beta chains below was sequenced from the same sample in a study of blood T cell repertoires in COVID-19. Sequencing used immunoSEQ multiplex PCR; TCRdb keeps in-frame clones, though not all of them. The repertoire consists of approximately 210,000 clones, with around 91% occurring once and the leading ten covering about 4.8%. The specimen sequenced was peripheral blood. The receptors come from a woman aged 40 to 55 with acute or convalescent COVID-19.

This clone was picked up one time. V is TRBV9 and J is TRBJ1-2, with TRBD1 matching 8 bases. Germline V gives CDR1 SGDLS, CDR2 YYNGEE. Trimming at V came to 3 bases and at J to 8 bases, leaving 3 bases not matched to a gene. The CDR3 length is 12 residues. CDR3 DNA: TGTGCCAGCAGCGCCGACAGGGGAGGCTACACCTTC. Protein: CASSADRGGYTF. The full variable domain, rest sourced from reference TRBV9 and TRBJ1-2, is DSGVTQTPKHLITATGQRVTLRCSPRSGDLSVYWYQQSLDQGLQFLIQYYNGEERAKGNILERFSAQQFPDLHSELNLSSLELGDSALYFCASSADRGGYTFGSGTRLTVV.

This sequence joins TRBV5-1 and TRBJ2-1, with 7 bases matching TRBD2. V lost 1 base to trimming and J lost 5 bases; unmatched junction nucleotides: 3. This CDR3 has 14 residues. The germline V gene encodes CDR1 SGHRS and CDR2 YFSETQ. The CDR3 loop reads CASSLTSGNNEQFF. The CDR3 nucleotides read TGCGCCAGCAGCTTGACCAGCGGGAACAATGAGCAGTTCTTC.

The chain carries TRBV2 and TRBJ1-2; D is uncertain. The CDR3 length is 14 residues. CDR1 SNHLY and CDR2 FYNNEI come from the germline V gene. Trimming took off 6 bases at V and 7 bases at J, with 18 bases between the two ends. As DNA, the CDR3 is TGTGCCAGCAGCTGGAGTACCGGGATTAGTGGCTACACCTTC. It specifies CASSWSTGISGYTF.

The chain is built from TRBV24-1 and TRBJ1-2; possibly TRBD1 for D (5 bases). Trimming took 9 bases from V and 7 from J, leaving 14 bases between them. The CDR3 is 12 residues long. Germline values: CDR1 KGHDR, CDR2 SFDVKD. The CDR3 nucleotides read TGTGCCACCCGAAGCGACGGGGGTGGCTACACCTTC. It is translated as CATRSDGGGYTF.

The chain recombines TRBV19 with TRBJ2-5, with TRBD1 as a possible D gene (6 bases). The V end was cut by 4 bases, the J end by 1 base, with 13 bases between. This CDR3 is built from 15 residues. The germline gives CDR1 LNHDA, CDR2 SQIVND (reference sequence). The CDR3 region is CASSRVGGVQETQYF. DNA for the CDR3: TGTGCCAGTAGTAGGGTAGGGGGTGTCCAAGAGACCCAGTACTTC.

The V call is TRBV7-9, the J call TRBJ1-4; 9 bases agree with TRBD1. This CDR3 comprises 15 residues. CDR1 and CDR2 from the germline V gene are SEHNR and FQNEAQ (reference sequence). V trimming: 3 bases; J trimming: 8 bases; junction bases outside the gene matches: 7. The CDR3 DNA sequence: TGTGCCAGCAGCTTCCCCACAGGGGGCCTCGAAAAACTGTTTTTT. This sequence encodes CASSFPTGGLEKLFF.

The chain couples TRBV7-8 to TRBJ1-2; the match to TRBD1 covers 7 bases. Losses at the gene ends were 5 bases for V and 4 bases for J; bases not matched to a gene: 13. CDR1 and CDR2 from the germline V gene are SGHVS and FQNEAQ. The CDR3 covers 16 residues. The CDR3 spells CASSARQGDLAYGYTF. The CDR3 DNA reads as TGTGCCAGCAGCGCGCGGCAGGGGGATTTGGCCTATGGCTACACCTTC.

J is TRBJ1-1 and V is TRBV6-5, with D hard to call. The CDR3 runs to 14 residues. CDR1 and CDR2 (germline): MNHEY, SVGAGI. Between the trimmed V and J ends, which lost 0 bases and 2 bases, there was a span of 7 bases. Written as DNA, the CDR3 is TGTGCCAGCAGTTACTCGAGGTCTAACACTGAAGCTTTCTTT. Translating gives CASSYSRSNTEAFF.

This clone showed up just once. The rearrangement links TRBV5-4 to TRBJ2-1; TRBD1 aligns across 9 bases. The CDR3 covers 16 residues. Germline values: CDR1 SGHNT, CDR2 YYREEE (reference sequence). J was trimmed by 9 bases and V by 3 bases; bases with no gene match: 13. The CDR3, as DNA: TGTGCCAGCAGCTGGGGGCGGGACAGGGTGTTCGTTGAGCAGTTCTTC. Translating gives CASSWGRDRVFVEQFF.

The V call is TRBV2, the J call TRBJ2-1; TRBD2 matches 13 bases. The CDR3 consists of 14 residues. Germline V lookup: CDR1 SNHLY, CDR2 FYNNEI. The V segment lost 6 bases and the J segment 8 bases; nucleotides outside the gene matches: 4. The CDR3 DNA reads TGTGCCAGCAGGAGACTAGCGGGGGGATATGAGCAGTTCTTC. This codes for CASRRLAGGYEQFF.

The V call is TRBV6-6, the J call TRBJ1-4, with D perhaps TRBD1 (5 bases). Germline V lookup: CDR1 MNHNY, CDR2 SVGAGI (reference sequence). This CDR3 contains 16 residues. Trimming shortened V by 2 bases and J by 8 bases, and 18 bases separated the two germline ends. CDR3 DNA: TGTGCCAGCAGTTACGGGGGGGACGGCGCCGGGGAAAAACTGTTTTTT. This codes for CASSYGGDGAGEKLFF.

Only a few counts were recorded for this clone. V is TRBV30 and J is TRBJ1-2; D gene ambiguous. The CDR3 has 16 residues. Germline CDR1 reads GTSNPN; CDR2 reads SVGIG (reference sequence). The germline V and J ends were trimmed by 4 bases and 0 bases, with 18 bases remaining between them. The DNA for the CDR3 is TGTGCCTGGATGCCACTCGGGGAAAGGGCTAACTATGGCTACACCTTC. Translating it yields CAWMPLGERANYGYTF.

The chain has TRBV6-5 and TRBJ1-5, with D unclear. Germline values: CDR1 MNHEY, CDR2 SVGAGI. The V and J ends lost 0 bases and 6 bases respectively, with 9 bases between them. The CDR3 runs to 14 residues. CDR3 amino acids: CASSYSTGSQPQHF. CDR3 bases: TGTGCCAGCAGTTACTCGACGGGGAGTCAGCCCCAGCATTTT.

The V call is TRBV3-1 (or the pseudogene TRBV3-2), the J call TRBJ1-2; 8 nucleotides match TRBD1. The CDR3 extends over 16 amino acids. V trimming: 1 base; J trimming: 4 bases; junction bases outside the gene matches: 8. Germline assignment: CDR1 LGHDT and CDR2 YNNKEL (reference sequence). DNA for the CDR3: TGTGCCAGCAGCCAAGGTCCAACAGGGGGTACCTATGGCTACACCTTC. Translation: CASSQGPTGGTYGYTF.

This clone has just one count. V gene TRBV5-5 combines with J gene TRBJ1-4, with D unresolved. The V end lost 4 bases, the J end lost 7 bases, and 17 bases lay between the germline ends. The CDR3 consists of 15 residues. Germline V gives CDR1 SGHKS, CDR2 YYEKEE (reference sequence). CDR3 DNA sequence: TGTGCCAGCAGCCCCGCCGGGGATTGGAGTGAAAAACTGTTTTTT. It specifies CASSPAGDWSEKLFF.

The V call is TRBV11-2, the J call TRBJ1-4; 9 bases align to TRBD1. The ends lost 5 bases at V and 8 bases at J; junction bases unmatched: 6. CDR3 length: 14 residues. Germline-derived CDR1 and CDR2 are SGHAT and FQNNGV. In nucleotides, the CDR3 is TGTGCCAGCAGCCCCGGACAGGGGCGGGAAAAACTGTTTTTT. It translates to CASSPGQGREKLFF.

The chain is built from TRBV7-8 and TRBJ1-1; a weak D match, TRBD1 (5 bases). V was shortened by 1 base and J by 2 bases, with 8 bases between the two germline ends. The CDR3 spans 14 residues. Per germline, CDR1 SGHVS and CDR2 FQNEAQ. The CDR3 DNA reads as TGTGCCAGCAGCTTAGGCGACAGTAACACTGAAGCTTTCTTT. It translates to CASSLGDSNTEAFF. The whole variable domain, remainder taken from reference TRBV7-8 and TRBJ1-1, is GAGVSQSPRYKVAKRGQDVALRCDPISGHVSLFWYQQALGQGPEFLTYFQNEAQLDKSGLPSDRFFAERPEGSVSTLKIQRTQQEDSAVYLCASSLGDSNTEAFFGQGTRLTVV.

The chain joins TRBV29-1 to TRBJ2-7; D may be TRBD2 (5 bases). V lost 5 bases and J 9 bases, leaving 14 bases between the germline ends. This CDR3 spans 11 amino acids. Per germline, CDR1 SQVTM and CDR2 ANQGSEA. In DNA form, the CDR3 reads TGCAGCGTTAACTTCGAGGGTGTGCAGTACGTC. This sequence encodes CSVNFEGVQYV.

This chain joins TRBV30 and TRBJ2-5; 8 nucleotides match TRBD2. The V segment lost 4 bases and the J segment 5 bases; nucleotides outside the gene matches: 3. Germline V lookup: CDR1 GTSNPN, CDR2 SVGIG (reference sequence). The CDR3 totals 12 residues. The CDR3 is CAWTGLVETQYF. The CDR3 DNA reads as TGTGCCTGGACGGGACTAGTCGAGACCCAGTACTTC.

This clone was seen a few times. The chain employs TRBV2 and TRBJ2-2; D unresolved. Germline CDR1 is SNHLY and CDR2 is FYNNEI. The CDR3 covers 15 residues. Between the trimmed V and J ends, which lost 7 bases and 0 bases, there was a span of 12 bases. The CDR3 reads CASKLTTSNTGELFF. In DNA form, the CDR3 reads TGTGCCAGCAAACTAACAACCTCGAACACCGGGGAGCTGTTTTTT.

This chain links TRBV14 with TRBJ1-2; a possible D gene is TRBD1 (6 bases). Per germline, CDR1 SGHDN and CDR2 FVKESK. V was trimmed by 5 bases and J by 6 bases, leaving 13 bases between them. The CDR3 is made up of 13 amino acids. CDR3 DNA sequence: TGTGCCAGCAGCGGGGGACACCCGGATGGCTACACCTTC. Translation: CASSGGHPDGYTF.

The chain recombines TRBV4-1 with TRBJ2-3; perhaps TRBD2 as D (6 bases). Per germline, CDR1 MGHRA and CDR2 YSYEKL. The CDR3 is 16 residues long. Trimming removed 1 base at V and 2 bases at J, with 13 bases between. In DNA, the CDR3 is TGCGCCAGCAGCCAAGGGAGGGGAGGTAACACAGATACGCAGTATTTT. Encoded protein: CASSQGRGGNTDTQYF.